This T cell receptor beta chain is drawn from a study of tumor and adjacent non-tumor tissue in lung cancer. Looking at the study overall: Stage I to III disease affected some 11 men and roughly 5 women aged about 31 to 85.

This sample's RNA came from whole unsorted tissue. This clonotype has more than one count but fewer than ten. Compared with germline, one end of the junction differs, possibly owing to a read error. TCRbeta libraries were built with three rounds of nested PCR, modified from ARM-PCR. TCRdb used MiXCR to reprocess the multiplex PCR reads, holding one entry per CDR3 protein. The sample has around 70,000 distinct CDR3 sequences, about three quarters seen once; the top ten hold under 30%. Germline CDR1 reads SQVTM; CDR2 reads ANQGSEA. The CDR3 is 15 amino acids. This TCR was recovered from a man aged 55 to 69 with non-small cell lung cancer. The chain is built from TRBV29-1 and TRBJ2-5, with a possible D match to TRBD2 (6 bases). Material: lung tumor tissue. CDR3 coding DNA: TGCAGTGTTGATGGGCATCTAGCGAGCCAAGGAACCCAGTACTTC. Translated, it gives CSVDGHLASQGTQYF.